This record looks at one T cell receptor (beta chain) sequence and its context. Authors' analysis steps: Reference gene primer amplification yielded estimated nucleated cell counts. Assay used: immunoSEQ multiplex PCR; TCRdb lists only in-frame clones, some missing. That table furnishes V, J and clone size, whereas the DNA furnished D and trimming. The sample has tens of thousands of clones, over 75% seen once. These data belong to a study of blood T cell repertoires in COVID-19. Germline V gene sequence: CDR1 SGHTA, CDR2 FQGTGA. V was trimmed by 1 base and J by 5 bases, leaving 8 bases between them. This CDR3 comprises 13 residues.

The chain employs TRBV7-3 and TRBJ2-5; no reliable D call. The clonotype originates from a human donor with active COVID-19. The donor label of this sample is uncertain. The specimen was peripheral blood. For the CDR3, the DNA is TGTGCCAGCAGCTTAATTCCCGCGGAGACCCAGTACTTC. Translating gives CASSLIPAETQYF.